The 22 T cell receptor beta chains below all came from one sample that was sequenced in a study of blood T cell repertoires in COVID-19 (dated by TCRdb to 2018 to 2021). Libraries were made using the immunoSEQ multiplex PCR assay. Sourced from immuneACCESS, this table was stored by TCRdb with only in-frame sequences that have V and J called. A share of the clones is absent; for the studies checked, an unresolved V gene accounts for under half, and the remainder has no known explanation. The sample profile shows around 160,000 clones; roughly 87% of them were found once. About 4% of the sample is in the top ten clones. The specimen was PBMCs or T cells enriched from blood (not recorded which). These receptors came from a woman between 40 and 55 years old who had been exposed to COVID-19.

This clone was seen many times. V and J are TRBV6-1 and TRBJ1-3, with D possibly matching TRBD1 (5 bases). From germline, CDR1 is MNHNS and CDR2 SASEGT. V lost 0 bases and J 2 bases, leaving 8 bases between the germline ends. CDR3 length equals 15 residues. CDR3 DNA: TGTGCCAGCAGTGAAGCCGCAGGGACTGGAAACACCATATATTTT. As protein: CASSEAAGTGNTIYF.

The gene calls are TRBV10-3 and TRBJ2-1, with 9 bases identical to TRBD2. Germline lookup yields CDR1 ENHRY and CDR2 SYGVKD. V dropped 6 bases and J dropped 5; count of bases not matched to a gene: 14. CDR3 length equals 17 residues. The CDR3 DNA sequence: TGTGCCATCAGATCCCTCGCGGGAGGGCCGGTAGACAATGAGCAGTTCTTC. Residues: CAIRSLAGGPVDNEQFF.

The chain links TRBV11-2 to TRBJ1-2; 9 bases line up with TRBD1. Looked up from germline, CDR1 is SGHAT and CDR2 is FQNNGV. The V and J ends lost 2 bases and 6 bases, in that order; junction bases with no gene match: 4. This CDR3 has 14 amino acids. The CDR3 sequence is CASSLLQGADGYTF. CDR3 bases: TGTGCCAGCAGCTTACTACAGGGGGCAGATGGCTACACCTTC.

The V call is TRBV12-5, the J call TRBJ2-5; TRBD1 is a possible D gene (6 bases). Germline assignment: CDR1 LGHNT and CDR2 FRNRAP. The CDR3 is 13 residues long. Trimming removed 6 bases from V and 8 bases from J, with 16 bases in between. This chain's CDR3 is CASGVGTRGTQYF. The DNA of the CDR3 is TGTGCTAGTGGGGTCGGGACACGGGGAACCCAGTACTTC.

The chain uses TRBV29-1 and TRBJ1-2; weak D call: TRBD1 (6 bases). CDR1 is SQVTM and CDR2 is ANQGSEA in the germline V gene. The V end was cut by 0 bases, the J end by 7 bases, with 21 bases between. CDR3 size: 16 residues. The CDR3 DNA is TGCAGCGTTGAAGATCGCGAGAAACAGGGTTTAGGTGGCTACACCTTC. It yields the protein CSVEDREKQGLGGYTF.

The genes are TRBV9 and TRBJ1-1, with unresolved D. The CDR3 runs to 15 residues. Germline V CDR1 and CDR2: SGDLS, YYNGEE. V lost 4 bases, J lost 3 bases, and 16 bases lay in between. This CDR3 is CASSPRLPPDTEAFF. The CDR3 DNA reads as TGTGCCAGCAGCCCACGACTCCCACCTGACACTGAAGCTTTCTTT. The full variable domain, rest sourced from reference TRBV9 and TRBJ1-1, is DSGVTQTPKHLITATGQRVTLRCSPRSGDLSVYWYQQSLDQGLQFLIQYYNGEERAKGNILERFSAQQFPDLHSELNLSSLELGDSALYFCASSPRLPPDTEAFFGQGTRLTVV.

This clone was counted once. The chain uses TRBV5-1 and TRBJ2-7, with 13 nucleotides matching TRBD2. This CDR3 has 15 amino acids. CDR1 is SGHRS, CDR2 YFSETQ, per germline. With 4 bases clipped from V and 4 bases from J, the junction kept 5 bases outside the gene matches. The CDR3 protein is CASSPTGLAGYEQYF. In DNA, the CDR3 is TGCGCCAGCAGCCCCACGGGACTAGCGGGGTACGAGCAGTACTTC.

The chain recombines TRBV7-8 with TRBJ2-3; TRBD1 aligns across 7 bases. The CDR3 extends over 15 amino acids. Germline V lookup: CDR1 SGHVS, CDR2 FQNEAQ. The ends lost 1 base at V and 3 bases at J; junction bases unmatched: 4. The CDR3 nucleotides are TGTGCCAGCAGCTTAGATACAGGGGTAACAGATACGCAGTATTTT. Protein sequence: CASSLDTGVTDTQYF.

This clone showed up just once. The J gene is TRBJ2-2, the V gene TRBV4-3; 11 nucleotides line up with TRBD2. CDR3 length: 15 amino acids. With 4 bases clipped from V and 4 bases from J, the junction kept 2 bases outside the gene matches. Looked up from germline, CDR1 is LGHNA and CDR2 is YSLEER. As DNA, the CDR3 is TGCGCCAGCAGCCGCCTAGCGGGGGGCACCGGGGAGCTGTTTTTT. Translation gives CASSRLAGGTGELFF.

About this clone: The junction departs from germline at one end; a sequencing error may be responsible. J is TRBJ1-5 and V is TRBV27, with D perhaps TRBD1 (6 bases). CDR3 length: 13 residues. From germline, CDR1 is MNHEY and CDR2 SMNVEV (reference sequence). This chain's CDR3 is CASSFSQQGRLSF. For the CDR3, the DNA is TGTGCCAGCAGTTTCTCCCAACAGGGCCGGCTTTCTTTT.

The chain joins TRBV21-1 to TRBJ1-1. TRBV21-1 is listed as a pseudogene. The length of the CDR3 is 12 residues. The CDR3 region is CASSAGMVKAFF. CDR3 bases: TGTGCCAGCAGCGCCGGGATGGTGAAAGCTTTCTTT.

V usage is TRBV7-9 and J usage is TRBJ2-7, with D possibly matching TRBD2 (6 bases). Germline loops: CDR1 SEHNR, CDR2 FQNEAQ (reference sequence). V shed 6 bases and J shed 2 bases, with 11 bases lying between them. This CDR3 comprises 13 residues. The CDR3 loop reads CASSRTGAYEQYF. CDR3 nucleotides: TGTGCCAGCAGTAGGACGGGGGCCTACGAGCAGTACTTC.

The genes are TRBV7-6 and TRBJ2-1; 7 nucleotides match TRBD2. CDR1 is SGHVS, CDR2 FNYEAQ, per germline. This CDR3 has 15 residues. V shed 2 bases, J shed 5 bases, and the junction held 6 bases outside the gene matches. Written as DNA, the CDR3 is TGTGCCAGCAGCTTAAAGGGAGGGCCCCACAATGAGCAGTTCTTC. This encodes CASSLKGGPHNEQFF.

In nucleotides, the CDR3 is TGCGCCAGCAGCCACCCGGGAAGCACAGATACGCAGTATTTT. Translation: CASSHPGSTDTQYF. This sequence joins TRBV4-3 and TRBJ2-3, with a weak D call TRBD2 (5 bases). Deletions cut 3 bases from V and 0 bases from J, with 7 bases between. CDR3 size: 14 residues. Germline CDR1 is LGHNA and CDR2 is YSLEER.

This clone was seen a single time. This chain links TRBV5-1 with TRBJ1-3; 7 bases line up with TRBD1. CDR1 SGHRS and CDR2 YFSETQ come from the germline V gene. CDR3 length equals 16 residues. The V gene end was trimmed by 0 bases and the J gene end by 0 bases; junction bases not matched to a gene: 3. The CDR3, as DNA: TGCGCCAGCAGCTTGGGGACAGGCGCCTCTGGAAACACCATATATTTT. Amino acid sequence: CASSLGTGASGNTIYF.

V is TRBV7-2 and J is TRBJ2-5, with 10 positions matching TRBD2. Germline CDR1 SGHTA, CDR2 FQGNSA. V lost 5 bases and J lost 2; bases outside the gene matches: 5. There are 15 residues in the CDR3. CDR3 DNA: TGTGCCAGCAGCGTCGGGACTAGCGCTCAAGAGACCCAGTACTTC. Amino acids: CASSVGTSAQETQYF.

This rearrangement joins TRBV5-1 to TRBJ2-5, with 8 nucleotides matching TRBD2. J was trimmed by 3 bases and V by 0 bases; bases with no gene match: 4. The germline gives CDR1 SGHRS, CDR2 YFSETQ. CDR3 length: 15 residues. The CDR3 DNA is TGCGCCAGCAGCTTGGAGGGACTAGGGGAAGAGACCCAGTACTTC. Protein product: CASSLEGLGEETQYF. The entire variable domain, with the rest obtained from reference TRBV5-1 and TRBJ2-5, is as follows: KAGVTQTPRYLIKTRGQQVTLSCSPISGHRSVSWYQQTPGQGLQFLFEYFSETQRNKGNFPGRFSGRQFSNSRSEMNVSTLELGDSALYLCASSLEGLGEETQYFGPGTRLLVL.

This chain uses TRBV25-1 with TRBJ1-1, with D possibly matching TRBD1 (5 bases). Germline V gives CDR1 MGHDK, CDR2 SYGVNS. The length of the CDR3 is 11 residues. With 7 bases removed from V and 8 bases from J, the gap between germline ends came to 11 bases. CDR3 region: CASKMRTEAFF. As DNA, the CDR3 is TGTGCCAGCAAAATGAGGACAGAAGCTTTCTTT. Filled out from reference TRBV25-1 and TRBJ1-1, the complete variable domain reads EADIYQTPRYLVIGTGKKITLECSQTMGHDKMYWYQQDPGMELHLIHYSYGVNSTEKGDLSSESTVSRIRTEHFPLTLESARPSHTSQYLCASKMRTEAFFGQGTRLTVV.

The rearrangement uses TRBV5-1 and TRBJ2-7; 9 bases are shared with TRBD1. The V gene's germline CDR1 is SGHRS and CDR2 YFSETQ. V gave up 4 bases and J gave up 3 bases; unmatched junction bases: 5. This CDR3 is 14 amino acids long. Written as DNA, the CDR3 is TGCGCCAGCAGCGGGACAGGGAACCGCTACGAGCAGTACTTC. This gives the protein CASSGTGNRYEQYF.

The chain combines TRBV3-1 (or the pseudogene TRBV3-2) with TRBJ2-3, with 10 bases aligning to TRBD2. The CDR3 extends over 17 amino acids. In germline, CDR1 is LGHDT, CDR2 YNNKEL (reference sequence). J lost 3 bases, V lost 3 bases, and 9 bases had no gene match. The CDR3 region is CASSHIGSGGWTDTQYF. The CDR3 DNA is TGTGCCAGCAGCCATATCGGTAGCGGGGGGTGGACAGATACGCAGTATTTT.

Here the CDR3 DNA reads TGCGCCAGCAGTCAAAAATCGGCCCTGGGGGCTCAGCCCCAGCATTTT. Translating gives CASSQKSALGAQPQHF. This rearrangement joins TRBV23-1 to TRBJ1-5, with a possible D match to TRBD1 (6 bases). TRBV23-1 is sorted into the ORF group, with uncertain function. The CDR3 contains 16 residues. V lost 2 bases, J lost 6 bases, and 17 bases lay in between.

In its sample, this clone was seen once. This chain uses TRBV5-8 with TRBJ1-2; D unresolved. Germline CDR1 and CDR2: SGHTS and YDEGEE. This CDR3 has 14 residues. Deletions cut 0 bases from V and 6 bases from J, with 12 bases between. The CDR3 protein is CASSLAYRDNGYTF. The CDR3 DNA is TGTGCCAGCAGCTTGGCCTACCGGGATAATGGCTACACCTTC.